This T cell receptor beta chain was retrieved from a study of T-cell reconstitution after alpha-beta-depleted transplantation in children. General study points: Newly produced T cells mostly accounted for T-cell counts and diversity one year post-transplant. Surviving recipient cells, namely T cells and thymic progenitors, were the source of high day-60 TCRbeta diversity in some patients. Several hundred expanded graft clones reportedly supplied alpha-beta T cells about two months after transplant.

The library targeted TCRbeta and was prepared with unique molecular identifiers. TCRdb independently ran MiXCR on the PCR reads; one entry per CDR3 protein. The sample comprises about a million distinct CDR3 sequences, about 29% of which are singletons, and about 28% rests with the top ten. On this clonotype: Its antigen is unknown.

V gave up 2 bases and J gave up 7 bases; unmatched junction bases: 6. CDR3 length: 14 amino acids. Germline V gives CDR1 MDHEN, CDR2 SYDVKM. The receptor was isolated from a boy under two years old who had a stem cell transplant for SCID, so the T cells may come from the graft donor. This rearrangement joins TRBV28 to TRBJ1-2; 8 positions agree with TRBD1. Sequencing was performed on PBMCs, mostly from graft donor cells, taken 360 days after TCRalphabeta/CD19-depleted stem cell transplant. CDR3 sequence: CASSLIGQGGGYTF. The CDR3, as DNA: TGTGCCAGCAGTTTAATAGGACAGGGTGGTGGCTACACCTTC.